This T cell receptor (beta chain) was found in a study of immune evolution from preneoplasia to lung adenocarcinoma. This CDR3 contains 16 residues. Germline V gives CDR1 SEHNR, CDR2 FQNEAQ (reference sequence). Trimming removed 1 base at V and 0 bases at J, with 10 bases between. Sequenced by immunoSEQ multiplex PCR; TCRdb stores in-frame clones only, minus some. Of some 6,000 clones in the sample, about 70% were seen once. Two lung cancer pathologists independently confirmed each histologic diagnosis. This sequence was found in a person between 60 and 79 years old with lung adenocarcinoma. Sequenced material: FFPE lung adenocarcinoma in situ tissue. The chain has TRBV7-9 and TRBJ1-5; D uncertain. As DNA, the CDR3 is TGTGCCAGCAGCTTAGATACCCCAGATAGCAATCAGCCCCAGCATTTT. Amino acid sequence: CASSLDTPDSNQPQHF.